The 30 T cell receptor beta chains listed next were all sequenced from one sample in a study of shared clonotypes between healthy human individuals (dated by TCRdb to 2020 to 2022). Library method: the immunoSEQ multiplex PCR assay. In TCRdb, the immuneACCESS table is reduced to in-frame sequences with V and J assigned. These tables do not hold every clone; where another copy was compared, an unresolved V gene accounts for under half, and the others remain unexplained. This sample gives roughly 720,000 clones in total; 90% of them show up just once. The top ten clonotypes cover less than 40% of the sample. The sequenced sample consisted of memory CD8+ T cells from PBMCs. According to the study, the label for this sample's cell subset or site signals: CD45RO+ cells pooled with CCR7-negative TemRA cells. The receptors were gathered from a man younger than 30 in good health. Some clones in this sample may be carry-over from other donors' samples.

The chain links TRBV30 to TRBJ1-1, with D possibly matching TRBD1 (6 bases). Germline CDR1 GTSNPN, CDR2 SVGIG (reference sequence). CDR3 length: 13 residues. Trimming removed 8 bases from V and 1 base from J, with 14 bases in between. CDR3 bases: TGTGCCGGCAGGGGTCTTTCGAACACTGAAGCTTTCTTT. Translating it yields CAGRGLSNTEAFF.

This clone was seen only once. The V gene is TRBV5-5, the J gene TRBJ2-6, with unresolved D. The CDR3 covers 17 residues. V lost 0 bases, J lost 0 bases, and 10 bases lay in between. Per germline, CDR1 SGHKS and CDR2 YYEKEE (reference sequence). CDR3 sequence (DNA): TGTGCCAGCAGCTTGGGGCAGAATCCCTCTGGGGCCAACGTCCTGACTTTC. This gives the protein CASSLGQNPSGANVLTF.

This chain links TRBV29-1 with TRBJ1-2; D ambiguous. CDR3 length equals 12 residues. In germline, CDR1 is SQVTM, CDR2 ANQGSEA. Between the trimmed V and J ends, which lost 7 bases and 5 bases, there was a span of 14 bases. CDR3 loop: CSASNGVYGYTF. The CDR3 nucleotides are TGCAGCGCCTCGAACGGGGTGTATGGCTACACCTTC.

The chain links TRBV27 to TRBJ1-2; D uncertain. In germline, CDR1 is MNHEY, CDR2 SMNVEV (reference sequence). With 5 bases removed from V and 2 bases from J, the gap between germline ends came to 12 bases. This CDR3 has 14 residues. The CDR3, as DNA: TGTGCCAGCAGTCCCGAACAAGGAAACTATGGCTACACCTTC. Its translation: CASSPEQGNYGYTF.

The chain carries TRBV5-5 and TRBJ2-5; D uncertain. The CDR3 loop spans 15 amino acids. V was trimmed by 4 bases and J by 5 bases, leaving 18 bases between them. Germline assignment: CDR1 SGHKS and CDR2 YYEKEE (reference sequence). CDR3 bases: TGTGCCAGCAGCCCCGGAGTTAGTACTCTGGAGACCCAGTACTTC. It encodes CASSPGVSTLETQYF.

The rearrangement links TRBV18 to TRBJ2-3, with a tentative D call TRBD1 (6 bases). CDR1 and CDR2 from the germline V gene are KGHSH and LQKENI. The CDR3 is 14 residues long. V lost 5 bases to trimming and J lost 4 bases, with 13 bases between them. This CDR3 is CASSTRGFPDTQYF. In DNA form, the CDR3 reads TGTGCCAGCTCAACAAGGGGGTTCCCAGATACGCAGTATTTT.

This clone was recorded a few times. This chain connects TRBV19 to TRBJ2-1; 8 positions agree with TRBD1. The V segment lost 6 bases and the J segment 8 bases; nucleotides outside the gene matches: 9. Germline V gene sequence: CDR1 LNHDA, CDR2 SQIVND (reference sequence). The CDR3 runs to 14 residues. Here the CDR3 reads CASSYLDRADEQFF. In DNA form, the CDR3 reads TGTGCCAGTAGCTATCTGGACAGGGCTGATGAGCAGTTCTTC.

The rearrangement links TRBV9 to TRBJ2-1; D is uncertain. Germline V gene lookup returns CDR1 SGDLS and CDR2 YYNGEE. The CDR3 is 14 residues long. V was cut by 3 bases and J by 0 bases, with 7 bases left in between. The CDR3 DNA follows: TGTGCCAGCAGCGATGCGATCTCCTACAATGAGCAGTTCTTC. It specifies CASSDAISYNEQFF.

The V call is TRBV19, the J call TRBJ2-7; the D gene is possibly TRBD1 (5 bases). With 4 bases removed from V and 2 bases from J, the gap between germline ends came to 6 bases. The germline V gene has CDR1 LNHDA and CDR2 SQIVND (reference sequence). The CDR3 has 12 amino acids. The CDR3 DNA follows: TGTGCCAGTAGTAAGGACACCTACGAGCAGTACTTC. It codes for CASSKDTYEQYF.

The J gene is TRBJ2-1, the V gene TRBV27; 7 nucleotides agree with TRBD1. Germline V gene lookup returns CDR1 MNHEY and CDR2 SMNVEV (reference sequence). The CDR3 is made up of 13 amino acids. V gave up 10 bases and J gave up 2 bases; unmatched junction bases: 5. CDR3 nucleotide sequence: TGTGCCACCACGGACAGGACCTACAATGAGCAGTTCTTC. Protein product: CATTDRTYNEQFF.

The chain links TRBV27 to TRBJ2-1; the D gene is possibly TRBD1 (6 bases). This CDR3 comprises 16 residues. Deletions cut 6 bases from V and 2 bases from J, with 17 bases between. From germline, CDR1 is MNHEY and CDR2 SMNVEV (reference sequence). CDR3 sequence reads: CASRTGTPRTYNEQFF. The CDR3 DNA reads TGTGCCAGCAGAACCGGGACACCTAGGACCTACAATGAGCAGTTCTTC.

This chain links TRBV28 with TRBJ1-2; D possibly corresponds to TRBD1 (5 bases). Germline V gene lookup returns CDR1 MDHEN and CDR2 SYDVKM. There are 13 residues in the CDR3. V lost 5 bases to trimming and J lost 8 bases, with 15 bases between them. The CDR3 loop reads CASSPSSSGGYTF. For the CDR3, the DNA is TGTGCCAGCAGTCCAAGCAGCTCAGGGGGCTACACCTTC.

The V call is TRBV7-9, the J call TRBJ2-5; D perhaps matches TRBD2 (5 bases). The length of the CDR3 is 15 residues. Germline V lookup: CDR1 SEHNR, CDR2 FQNEAQ (reference sequence). The V and J ends lost 5 bases and 0 bases respectively, with 13 bases between them. The CDR3 region has the DNA TGTGCCAGCAGCCCAGAGGGTACCAACCAAGAGACCCAGTACTTC. Its translation: CASSPEGTNQETQYF.

The V call is TRBV7-3, the J call TRBJ2-1; D remains unclear. The CDR3 is 12 amino acids. Germline assignment: CDR1 SGHTA and CDR2 FQGTGA. Trimming took 2 bases from V and 5 from J, leaving 4 bases between them. This CDR3 reads CASSLLNNEQFF. The DNA of the CDR3 is TGTGCCAGCAGCTTACTTAACAATGAGCAGTTCTTC.

This sequence joins TRBV13 and TRBJ2-1, with D uncertain. The CDR3 consists of 16 residues. The ends were cut back, 11 bases at V and 0 bases at J, with 20 bases in the middle. Germline V CDR1 and CDR2: PRHDT, FYEKMQ (reference sequence). This CDR3 is CACSNPPLSSYNEQFF. CDR3 bases: TGTGCCTGCTCAAACCCCCCGCTCAGCTCCTACAATGAGCAGTTCTTC.

The V and J genes are TRBV27 and TRBJ2-1; the D gene is possibly TRBD2 (5 bases). Trimming left V 1 base short and J 7 bases short, with 11 bases between. Germline CDR1 reads MNHEY; CDR2 reads SMNVEV (reference sequence). This CDR3 has 14 amino acids. The CDR3 sequence is CASSLFGVVNEQFF. In DNA form, the CDR3 reads TGTGCCAGCAGTTTATTCGGGGTAGTAAATGAGCAGTTCTTC.

This clone was counted a few times. The V call is TRBV6-6, the J call TRBJ2-7, with 7 nucleotides matching TRBD2. Germline V gene lookup returns CDR1 MNHNY and CDR2 SVGAGI (reference sequence). J lost 3 bases, V lost 5 bases, and 13 bases had no gene match. The CDR3 has 16 residues. Here the CDR3 reads CASSGRRASGFYEQYF. The CDR3 DNA reads as TGTGCCAGCAGTGGCCGCAGGGCTAGCGGTTTCTACGAGCAGTACTTC.

The chain employs TRBV18 and TRBJ2-1; 8 bases are shared with TRBD2. Germline CDR1 is KGHSH and CDR2 is LQKENI. The CDR3 loop spans 17 amino acids. J gave up 9 bases and V 3 bases, and 16 bases lay outside the gene matches. CDR3 sequence reads: CASSPQAGGPFGSEQFF. CDR3 in DNA: TGTGCCAGCTCACCGCAGGCGGGAGGCCCGTTCGGATCTGAGCAGTTCTTC.

The rearrangement links TRBV10-3 to TRBJ1-2, with D perhaps TRBD1 (6 bases). This CDR3 is 17 amino acids long. Germline loops: CDR1 ENHRY, CDR2 SYGVKD. With 4 bases removed from V and 8 bases from J, the gap between germline ends came to 26 bases. CDR3 sequence: CAISGAHRDEGNRGYTF. CDR3 bases: TGTGCCATCAGTGGGGCACACAGGGATGAGGGTAATAGGGGCTACACCTTC.

As DNA, the CDR3 is TGTGCCACCAGCAGTAATACAGGGCCCTACGAGCAGTACTTC. It specifies CATSSNTGPYEQYF. The chain is built from TRBV15 and TRBJ2-7; possible D gene TRBD1, 6 bases. The CDR3 has 14 residues. CDR1 and CDR2 from the germline V gene are LNHNV and YYDKDF (reference sequence). Trimming took off 3 bases at V and 2 bases at J, with 11 bases between the two ends.

This chain joins TRBV2 and TRBJ1-2; a weak D match, TRBD1 (5 bases). CDR1 and CDR2 from the germline V gene are SNHLY and FYNNEI. The germline V and J ends were trimmed by 7 bases and 8 bases, with 17 bases remaining between them. CDR3 size: 13 residues. In DNA form, the CDR3 reads TGTGCCAGCAAGTCCCGGGACGTCGAGGGCTACACCTTC. Protein sequence: CASKSRDVEGYTF.

The chain has TRBV7-9 and TRBJ2-7; D is tentatively TRBD1 or TRBD2 (5 bases each). This CDR3 region has 13 residues. The germline CDR1 and CDR2 sequences are SEHNR and FQNEAQ (reference sequence). The V end was cut by 5 bases, the J end by 0 bases, with 8 bases between. The CDR3 reads CASSRDASYEQYF. DNA for the CDR3: TGTGCCAGCAGCCGGGACGCCTCCTACGAGCAGTACTTC.

The DNA of the CDR3 is TGTGCCAGCCGCAAAACAGATTTCTACGAGCAGTACTTC. The encoded protein is CASRKTDFYEQYF. This rearrangement joins TRBV28 to TRBJ2-7; D not certain. Germline V gene data show CDR1 as MDHEN and CDR2 as SYDVKM. The CDR3 totals 13 residues. V lost 8 bases, J lost 3 bases, and 14 bases lay in between.

The V call is TRBV19, the J call TRBJ2-1; D remains ambiguous. Between the trimmed V and J ends, which lost 2 bases and 10 bases, there was a span of 6 bases. Germline-derived CDR1 and CDR2 are LNHDA and SQIVND (reference sequence). The CDR3 sequence is 11 residues long. CDR3 sequence reads: CASSIMGEQFF. The CDR3 DNA follows: TGTGCCAGTAGTATAATGGGAGAGCAGTTCTTC. The full variable domain, rest sourced from reference TRBV19 and TRBJ2-1, is DGGITQSPKYLFRKEGQNVTLSCEQNLNHDAMYWYRQDPGQGLRLIYYSQIVNDFQKGDIAEGYSVSREKKESFPLTVTSAQKNPTAFYLCASSIMGEQFFGPGTRLTVL.

A note on this clone: Other DNA sequences within the sample encode an identical CDR3. V and J are TRBV27 and TRBJ2-7; D is perhaps TRBD1 (5 bases). The CDR3 covers 13 residues. With 0 bases removed from V and 7 bases from J, the gap between germline ends came to 10 bases. The germline V gene encodes CDR1 MNHEY and CDR2 SMNVEV (reference sequence). CDR3 DNA sequence: TGTGCCAGCAGTTTATCGGGCAGGGCTGAGCAGTACTTC. Translating it yields CASSLSGRAEQYF.

This rearrangement joins TRBV28 to TRBJ2-5; the match to TRBD2 covers 8 bases. Germline V gene data show CDR1 as MDHEN and CDR2 as SYDVKM. This CDR3 comprises 17 residues. The trim removed 5 bases at V and 1 base at J, leaving 12 bases unmatched. The CDR3 loop reads CASSKREISAGQETQYF. The CDR3 coding sequence is TGTGCCAGCAGTAAGCGGGAGATCTCCGCGGGCCAAGAGACCCAGTACTTC.

This clone was seen only once. The chain joins TRBV28 to TRBJ2-7; TRBD1 matches at 7 bases. Trimming cost V 6 bases and J 4 bases; bases outside gene matches: 15. This CDR3 comprises 16 residues. Germline V gene data show CDR1 as MDHEN and CDR2 as SYDVKM. CDR3 protein: CASSPSRTGRGYEQYF. CDR3 nucleotide sequence: TGTGCCAGCAGCCCCTCACGGACAGGAAGAGGTTACGAGCAGTACTTC. Filled out from reference TRBV28 and TRBJ2-7, the complete variable domain reads DVKVTQSSRYLVKRTGEKVFLECVQDMDHENMFWYRQDPGLGLRLIYFSYDVKMKEKGDIPEGYSVSREKKERFSLILESASTNQTSMYLCASSPSRTGRGYEQYFGPGTRLTVT.

J is TRBJ2-7 and V is TRBV27; D assignment may be TRBD1 or TRBD2 (5 bases each). The V gene lost 0 bases and the J gene lost 6 bases, with 15 bases spanning the gap. CDR1 is MNHEY, CDR2 SMNVEV, per germline (reference sequence). This CDR3 is 15 amino acids long. CDR3 coding DNA: TGTGCCAGCAGTTTATCGCCCGGGACGGTCTCCGAGCAGTACTTC. Its protein product is CASSLSPGTVSEQYF.

The chain combines TRBV30 with TRBJ1-3, with D possibly matching TRBD1 (5 bases). Trimming left V 3 bases short and J 2 bases short, with 17 bases between. The CDR3 has 16 residues. Germline V gene sequence: CDR1 GTSNPN, CDR2 SVGIG (reference sequence). This CDR3 is CAWRSAGGPPGNTIYF. The CDR3 coding sequence is TGTGCCTGGAGATCGGCTGGGGGACCCCCTGGAAACACCATATATTTT.

This clone was observed once. This chain joins TRBV19 and TRBJ2-7; TRBD2 is a possible D gene (5 bases). Germline assignment: CDR1 LNHDA and CDR2 SQIVND (reference sequence). This CDR3 is built from 11 residues. V was shortened by 6 bases and J by 7 bases, with 10 bases between the two germline ends. CDR3 in amino acids: CASRNGGEQYF. The DNA for the CDR3 is TGTGCCAGTAGGAACGGCGGGGAGCAGTACTTC.